The source of this TCR beta chain is a study of T-cell memory formation after mild COVID-19. In the case of this clonotype: What it recognizes is unknown.

Whole-study results and caveats: CD8+ contracting clones occupied EMRA, while CD4+ ones occupied mainly CM and EM. Memory cells collected pre-infection included some clones that later responded, suggesting cross-reactive memory joined. The SARS-CoV-2 specificity of second-wave clones reaching peak at day 37 remained unverified.

The CDR3 is 14 amino acids. Germline values: CDR1 KGHDR, CDR2 SFDVKD. V gave up 4 bases and J gave up 5 bases, with 13 bases separating them. UMIs and sample barcodes were carried by the TCR alpha and TCR beta cDNA libraries that 5'RACE produced using constant-segment primers. From the 5' RACE reads, TCRdb called clonotypes with MiXCR, one entry per CDR3 protein. The data contain roughly 180,000 distinct CDR3 sequences, approximately 18% of them singletons. Sequencing used PBMCs or a T cell subset sorted from them (not recorded which). V is TRBV24-1 and J is TRBJ2-5; either TRBD1 or TRBD2 may supply D (6 bases each). The TCR comes from a man between 18 and 35 years old who had mild COVID-19 (a few samples of this study predate the infection). Cell type and time point are not known. The CDR3 sequence: CATSEQQGRETQYF. The CDR3 region has the DNA TGTGCCACCAGTGAGCAGCAGGGGAGGGAGACCCAGTACTTC.